These 25 T cell receptor beta chains share one sample of origin, sequenced in a study of T cells after yellow fever vaccination. From the 5' RACE reads, TCRdb called clonotypes with MiXCR, one entry per CDR3 protein. The sample has some 400,000 distinct CDR3 sequences; 18% are singletons. Material: PBMCs, obtained before the yellow fever booster vaccination. Receptor source: a man aged 18 to 30 who received the YFV17D yellow fever vaccine.

This clonotype was seen only once. In nucleotides, the CDR3 is TGCGCCAGCAGTCAATCGGGACAGGGACCGTCGTTGACCCTAAGCGAGCAGTACGTC. The encoded protein is CASSQSGQGPSLTLSEQYV. This chain links TRBV23-1 with TRBJ2-7; 9 nucleotides match TRBD1. TRBV23-1 is reported as an ORF; its role is uncertain. V trimming: 0 bases; J trimming: 6 bases; junction bases outside the gene matches: 18. The CDR3 length is 19 residues.

The CDR3 protein is CASSLGTGDTDTQYF. CDR3 bases: TGTGCCAGCTCACTCGGGACAGGGGACACAGATACGCAGTATTTT. The chain employs TRBV18 and TRBJ2-3; 10 nucleotides align to TRBD1. The CDR3 is 15 residues long. CDR1 is KGHSH, CDR2 LQKENI, per germline. V lost 4 bases to trimming and J lost 2 bases; unmatched junction nucleotides: 3.

This clonotype was observed many times. V and J are TRBV10-3 and TRBJ2-5; no clear D gene. The CDR3 length is 15 residues. In germline, CDR1 is ENHRY, CDR2 SYGVKD. V lost 0 bases to trimming and J lost 4 bases, with 12 bases between them. CDR3 coding DNA: TGTGCCATCAGTGAGTCGGGCCGACAAATAGAGACCCAGTACTTC. Its translation is CAISESGRQIETQYF.

J is TRBJ2-3 and V is TRBV18, with D perhaps matching TRBD1 (5 bases). CDR1 KGHSH and CDR2 LQKENI come from the germline V gene. Trimming cost V 2 bases and J 3 bases, with 9 bases left between them. The length of the CDR3 is 14 residues. CDR3 sequence: CASSPIAGTDTQYF. Here the CDR3 DNA reads TGTGCCAGCTCACCAATCGCAGGGACAGATACGCAGTATTTT.

Only a few counts were recorded for this clonotype. This sequence joins TRBV20-1 and TRBJ1-5; D gene ambiguous. V shed 3 bases and J shed 7 bases, with 10 bases lying between them. CDR1 and CDR2 (germline): DFQATT, SNEGSKA (reference sequence). This CDR3 contains 12 residues. CDR3 nucleotides: TGCAGTGCTAGTGACCGATCACAGCCCCAGCATTTT. This sequence encodes CSASDRSQPQHF.

This clonotype was seen only a few times. The CDR3 sequence: CASSSVGRSEKLFF. The CDR3 DNA follows: TGTGCCAGCAGCTCCGTAGGTCGTAGTGAAAAACTGTTTTTT. The J gene is TRBJ1-4, the V gene TRBV7-9; D ambiguous. CDR3 length equals 14 residues. Germline-derived CDR1 and CDR2 are SEHNR and FQNEAQ (reference sequence). The V and J ends lost 4 bases and 7 bases respectively, with 13 bases between them.

This sequence joins TRBV4-1 and TRBJ1-5; D gene uncertain. The V end lost 0 bases, the J end lost 4 bases, and 1 base lay between the germline ends. The CDR3 is made up of 12 amino acids. Germline lookup yields CDR1 MGHRA and CDR2 YSYEKL. Here the CDR3 reads CASSQENQPQHF. CDR3 nucleotide sequence: TGCGCCAGCAGCCAAGAGAATCAGCCCCAGCATTTT.

The rearrangement links TRBV3-1 to TRBJ2-7; D possibly uses TRBD1 or TRBD2 (6 bases each). Trimming took 1 base from V and 4 from J, leaving 8 bases between them. CDR1 and CDR2 from the germline V gene are LGHDT and YNNKEL (reference sequence). The CDR3 is made up of 13 amino acids. The DNA for the CDR3 is TGTGCCAGCAGCCAAGTAGGGGGGTACGAGCAGTACGTC. It yields the protein CASSQVGGYEQYV.

This clonotype was detected only once. J is TRBJ1-2 and V is TRBV5-1, with 7 bases matching TRBD1. J gave up 6 bases and V 3 bases, and 11 bases lay outside the gene matches. CDR3 length: 15 amino acids. CDR1 and CDR2 from the germline V gene are SGHRS and YFSETQ. The CDR3 sequence: CASSSPKGALDGYTF. CDR3 coding DNA: TGCGCCAGCAGCTCCCCCAAGGGGGCGTTGGATGGCTACACCTTC.

This clonotype was recorded at least ten times. The chain links TRBV5-1 to TRBJ2-7, with TRBD1 as a possible D gene (6 bases). Germline CDR1 reads SGHRS; CDR2 reads YFSETQ. V lost 0 bases to trimming and J lost 6 bases, with 10 bases between them. The CDR3 contains 13 residues. CDR3 residues: CASSLEGVGEQYF. CDR3 bases: TGCGCCAGCAGCTTGGAGGGGGTCGGCGAGCAGTACTTC.

To note about this clonotype: A much larger clone differs from this one at a single base, so this may be a read error. V and J are TRBV7-2 and TRBJ2-7, with TRBD1 matching over 7 bases. This CDR3 is built from 13 residues. V dropped 5 bases and J dropped 0; count of bases not matched to a gene: 1. CDR1 SGHTA and CDR2 FQGNSA come from the germline V gene. CDR3: CASSGDSSYEQYF. CDR3 nucleotide sequence: TGTGCCAGCAGCGGGGACAGCTCCTACGAGCAGTACTTC.

The J gene is TRBJ1-1, the V gene TRBV4-3; D gene uncertain. Germline V CDR1 and CDR2: LGHNA, YSLEER. The CDR3 runs 14 residues. The V end lost 0 bases, the J end lost 11 bases, and 16 bases lay between the germline ends. This chain's CDR3 is CASSQEAAAPGAFF. The DNA for the CDR3 is TGCGCCAGCAGCCAAGAAGCCGCGGCCCCGGGGGCTTTCTTT.

This clonotype has only a few counts. This rearrangement joins TRBV20-1 to TRBJ1-4, with TRBD1 matching over 8 bases. The V gene's germline CDR1 is DFQATT and CDR2 SNEGSKA (reference sequence). The CDR3 runs to 16 residues. With V trimmed by 1 base and J by 4 bases, 8 bases remained unmatched. CDR3 protein: CSARATTGEFNEKLFF. CDR3 in DNA: TGCAGTGCTAGAGCCACGACAGGGGAATTTAATGAAAAACTGTTTTTT.

This clonotype was detected a few times. The rearrangement uses TRBV29-1 and TRBJ1-1; D gene unclear. Trimming shortened V by 2 bases and J by 3 bases, and 10 bases separated the two germline ends. CDR1 SQVTM and CDR2 ANQGSEA come from the germline V gene. This CDR3 has 13 amino acids. CDR3 protein: CSVERTEHTEAFF. In DNA form, the CDR3 reads TGCAGCGTTGAACGTACGGAGCACACTGAAGCTTTCTTT. Drawing the rest from reference TRBV29-1 and TRBJ1-1, the complete variable domain is SAVISQKPSRDICQRGTSLTIQCQVDSQVTMMFWYRQQPGQSLTLIATANQGSEATYESGFVIDKFPISRPNLTFSTLTVSNMSPEDSSIYLCSVERTEHTEAFFGQGTRLTVV.

This clonotype came up a few times. This chain links TRBV5-6 with TRBJ2-7; possible D gene TRBD1, 7 bases. The CDR3 length is 13 residues. Germline V gene sequence: CDR1 SGHDT, CDR2 YYEEEE. The V end was cut by 4 bases, the J end by 9 bases, with 17 bases between. Here the CDR3 reads CASSSTGEVRQYV. The CDR3 region has the DNA TGTGCCAGCAGCAGCACAGGGGAGGTAAGGCAGTACGTC.

At least ten counts were recorded for this clonotype. The J gene is TRBJ2-3, the V gene TRBV10-1, with D perhaps matching TRBD1 (6 bases). Germline loops: CDR1 WNHNN, CDR2 SYGVQD (reference sequence). The CDR3 consists of 16 residues. V was shortened by 0 bases and J by 1 base, with 11 bases between the two germline ends. Here the CDR3 reads CASSESTGMGTDTQYF. The CDR3 coding sequence is TGCGCCAGCAGTGAGTCAACAGGGATGGGCACAGATACGCAGTATTTT.

The V call is TRBV4-3, the J call TRBJ1-5, with 8 bases fitting TRBD1. This CDR3 region has 17 residues. V shed 0 bases, J shed 1 base, and the junction held 5 bases outside the gene matches. Germline V gene data show CDR1 as LGHNA and CDR2 as YSLEER. This CDR3 is CASSQDWTGSSNQPQHF. In nucleotides, the CDR3 is TGCGCCAGCAGCCAAGATTGGACAGGGTCAAGCAATCAGCCCCAGCATTTT.

V gene TRBV4-1 combines with J gene TRBJ1-2, with D unresolved. The germline V gene has CDR1 MGHRA and CDR2 YSYEKL. V gave up 4 bases and J gave up 5 bases, with 14 bases separating them. CDR3 size: 14 residues. This chain's CDR3 is CASSLGQKKYGYTF. CDR3 nucleotide sequence: TGCGCCAGCAGCCTCGGCCAGAAAAAATATGGCTACACCTTC.

This clonotype came up many times. The V and J genes are TRBV6-5 and TRBJ2-5; no definite D call. This CDR3 is 15 amino acids long. From germline, CDR1 is MNHEY and CDR2 SVGAGI. The V and J ends lost 4 bases and 0 bases respectively, with 12 bases between them. CDR3 nucleotide sequence: TGTGCCAGCAGTTTGGCTGCGACGTACCAAGAGACCCAGTACTTC. It translates to CASSLAATYQETQYF.

This clonotype was seen more than once but under ten times. The chain employs TRBV2 and TRBJ2-3; TRBD2 matches 13 bases. This CDR3 contains 15 residues. CDR1 is SNHLY and CDR2 is FYNNEI in the germline V gene. The V gene end was trimmed by 4 bases and the J gene end by 5 bases; junction bases not matched to a gene: 3. Here the CDR3 reads CASSGRTSGGDTQYF. The CDR3 DNA reads TGTGCCAGCAGTGGTAGGACTAGCGGGGGAGATACGCAGTATTTT.

V gene TRBV7-9 combines with J gene TRBJ2-2; weak D call: TRBD1 (5 bases). There are 15 residues in the CDR3. V was cut by 5 bases and J by 3 bases, with 13 bases left in between. Per germline, CDR1 SEHNR and CDR2 FQNEAQ (reference sequence). The CDR3: CASSPLGHYTGELFF. The DNA for the CDR3 is TGTGCCAGCAGCCCACTCGGACACTACACCGGGGAGCTGTTTTTT.

The chain joins TRBV27 to TRBJ2-5; D is ambiguous. Trimming stripped 6 bases from V and 0 bases from J, with 14 bases between. Germline CDR1 MNHEY, CDR2 SMNVEV (reference sequence). The CDR3 runs 15 residues. This chain's CDR3 is CASRPAVRYQETQYF. CDR3 in DNA: TGTGCCAGCAGGCCCGCCGTTCGGTACCAAGAGACCCAGTACTTC.

This clonotype showed up just a few times. CDR3 amino acids: CSARDWSSYNEQFF. CDR3 in DNA: TGCAGTGCTCGGGACTGGAGCTCCTACAATGAGCAGTTCTTC. J is TRBJ2-1 and V is TRBV20-1; TRBD2 might be the D (6 bases). This CDR3 spans 14 amino acids. Germline CDR1 and CDR2: DFQATT and SNEGSKA (reference sequence). V dropped 5 bases and J dropped 0 bases, with 11 bases sitting between them.

This clonotype was observed a few times. The chain employs TRBV20-1 and TRBJ2-3; 8 nucleotides line up with TRBD2. The CDR3 length is 15 residues. V shed 0 bases, J shed 7 bases, and the junction held 9 bases outside the gene matches. Germline CDR1 is DFQATT and CDR2 is SNEGSKA (reference sequence). In DNA, the CDR3 is TGCAGTGCTAGAGAGCAAGCGGGGGCCTTAAATACGCAGTATTTT. Its translation is CSAREQAGALNTQYF.

The table lists this clonotype with many counts. V is TRBV4-3 and J is TRBJ2-3; D call uncertain. The CDR3 is made up of 15 amino acids. Per germline, CDR1 LGHNA and CDR2 YSLEER. Trimming took off 4 bases at V and 4 bases at J, with 15 bases between the two ends. The CDR3 DNA follows: TGCGCCAGCAGCCGAGAGTCGGTTGGTTCAGATACGCAGTATTTT. It codes for CASSRESVGSDTQYF.